A selection of T cell receptor beta chains follows, all from one sample in a study of a mutant IDH1 vaccine in newly diagnosed glioma. These receptors' antigens are unknown. The table came from immunoSEQ multiplex PCR; TCRdb's copy has only in-frame clones and leaves some out. The sample shows roughly 51,000 clones, approximately 86% of them seen only once. The sequenced sample was PBMCs, obtained from a glioma patient whose treatment included an IDH1 peptide vaccine. These receptors were taken from a woman under 30 with glioma. Some clones in this sample may be carry-over from other donors' samples. CDR3s include the opening cysteine and the closing phenylalanine or tryptophan. The D gene is left open where the match is weak. Rows give clone size only sometimes, using once, few, many, or a class for an expanded clone.

>TRBV5-1|TRBJ1-5|.|.
CASSVDSYSNQPQHF
TGCGCCAGCAGCGTGGACAGTTATAGCAATCAGCCCCAGCATTTT
>TRBV6-5|TRBJ2-7|.|.
CASSYGSATYEQYF
TGTGCCAGCAGTTACGGGTCAGCAACCTACGAGCAGTACTTC
>TRBV7-3|TRBJ2-2|TRBD2|.
CASSLTVAGAPELFF
TGTGCCAGCAGCTTAACGGTAGCGGGGGCCCCCGAGCTGTTTTTT
>TRBV5-1|TRBJ1-1|.|.
CASSLGQVGAEAFF
TGCGCCAGCAGCTTGGGTCAGGTGGGCGCTGAAGCTTTCTTT
>TRBV5-1|TRBJ2-1|.|.
CASSLVQFKRNEQFF
TGCGCCAGCAGCTTGGTCCAGTTTAAACGCAATGAGCAGTTCTTC
>TRBV19|TRBJ2-7|TRBD2|.
CASGLAGAYEQYF
TGTGCCAGTGGTCTAGCGGGAGCCTACGAGCAGTACTTC
>TRBV7-2|TRBJ2-1|TRBD2|.
CASSLVRGGYNEQFF
TGTGCCAGCAGCTTAGTTCGGGGGGGATACAATGAGCAGTTCTTC
>TRBV14|TRBJ2-2|.|.
CASSRLKALVAGELFF
TGTGCCAGCAGCCGTCTTAAGGCACTAGTTGCCGGGGAGCTGTTTTTT
>TRBV5-1|TRBJ2-7|.|.
CASSFYRSSYEQYF
TGCGCCAGCAGCTTCTACAGGAGCTCCTACGAGCAGTACTTC
>TRBV6-1|TRBJ2-3|.|.
CASSEGAGGDTQYF
TGTGCCAGCAGTGAAGGCGCGGGCGGAGATACGCAGTATTTT
>TRBV19|TRBJ2-7|TRBD1|.
CASSTPTGATYEQYF
TGTGCCAGTAGTACGCCGACAGGGGCCACCTACGAGCAGTACTTC
>TRBV30|TRBJ1-6|.|.
CAWSEGTPLHF
TGTGCCTGGAGTGAGGGTACCCCCCTCCACTTT
>TRBV6-5|TRBJ1-1|.|.
CASRKGQTEAFF
TGTGCCAGCAGGAAAGGCCAGACTGAAGCTTTCTTT
>TRBV4-3|TRBJ1-5|.|.
CASSQERTQPQHF
TGCGCCAGCAGCCAAGAGAGGACTCAGCCCCAGCATTTT
>TRBV4-3|TRBJ2-3|.|.
CASSQDGAPTDTQYF
TGCGCCAGCAGCCAAGATGGCGCTCCCACAGATACGCAGTATTTT
>TRBV30|TRBJ2-7|.|.
CAWSLGGNYEQYF
TGTGCCTGGAGTCTCGGGGGAAACTACGAGCAGTACTTC
>TRBV30|TRBJ1-5|.|.
CAWGGAGRDQPQHF
TGTGCCTGGGGCGGGGCCGGGAGGGATCAGCCCCAGCATTTT
>TRBV4-3|TRBJ1-5|.|.
CASSQDFRAAQPQHF
TGCGCCAGCAGCCAAGATTTCAGGGCGGCTCAGCCCCAGCATTTT
>TRBV5-1|TRBJ2-6|.|.
CASSWQGSGANVLTF
TGCGCCAGCAGCTGGCAGGGTTCTGGGGCCAACGTCCTGACTTTC
>TRBV7-2|TRBJ2-5|.|.
CASSVSGGRMETQYF
TGTGCCAGCAGCGTCTCCGGGGGGCGCATGGAGACCCAGTACTTC
>TRBV29-1|TRBJ2-1|TRBD1|.
CSVENPRDRGRNEQFF
TGCAGCGTTGAAAACCCCCGGGACAGGGGGCGAAATGAGCAGTTCTTC
>TRBV13|TRBJ1-2|.|.
CASSPRPLKDSSQVYGYTF
TGTGCCAGCAGCCCCCGACCCCTTAAGGACAGCTCTCAGGTGTATGGCTACACCTTC
>TRBV5-1|TRBJ1-4|TRBD1|.
CASSLSGQGVANEKLFF
TGCGCCAGCAGCTTGAGCGGACAGGGGGTAGCTAATGAAAAACTGTTTTTT
>TRBV6-5|TRBJ2-2|.|once
CASSTQAGTGELFF
TGTGCCAGCTCTACGCAAGCAGGCACCGGGGAGCTGTTTTTT